This entry lists 2 T cell receptor beta chains sequenced from one sample in a study of blood T cell repertoires in COVID-19. Libraries were prepared by immunoSEQ multiplex PCR; TCRdb keeps only in-frame clonotypes and omits some of them. Seen here are around 110,000 clones, approximately 90% observed once, and the top ten hold roughly 1.9%. The sequenced sample was peripheral blood. The receptor source for this set is a human donor with active COVID-19. The donor label of this sample is uncertain.

The J gene is TRBJ1-2, the V gene TRBV5-1; 7 bases line up with TRBD1. CDR1 SGHRS and CDR2 YFSETQ come from the germline V gene. J was trimmed by 2 bases and V by 5 bases; bases with no gene match: 6. The CDR3 loop spans 14 amino acids. The CDR3 here is CASSSRTGNYGYTF. The CDR3 nucleotides read TGCGCCAGCAGTTCCAGGACAGGCAACTATGGCTACACCTTC.

The gene calls are TRBV6-5 and TRBJ1-2; D perhaps matches TRBD1 (6 bases). The germline V gene has CDR1 MNHEY and CDR2 SVGAGI. CDR3 length equals 15 residues. The V and J ends lost 7 bases and 5 bases respectively, with 20 bases between them. CDR3 in DNA: TGTGCCAGCACCCTCGGTGGAACAGGGTTGTATGGCTACACCTTC. The encoded protein is CASTLGGTGLYGYTF.